This TCR beta chain was sequenced in a study of circulating tumor DNA in untreated peripheral T-cell lymphoma. General study points: Tumor-specific clonotypes: identified in 65% to 80% of patients, 85% to 90% of baseline tissues.

Repertoires were generated with immunoSEQ multiplex PCR, while TCRdb's copy carries only in-frame clones and drops some. The sample gives over 4,000 clones, approximately 70% of which show up once; 45% to 60% is in the top ten. Before treatment, baseline tumor tissue was collected for sequencing. With respect to this clone: What it recognizes is unknown.

The specimen was tumor tissue. The clonotype originates from a human donor with peripheral T-cell lymphoma.

CDR3 bases: TGTGCCAGCAGTAATTTGGACTACTCTGGGGCCAACGTCCTGACTTTC. It is translated as CASSNLDYSGANVLTF. The rearrangement joins TRBV25-1 to TRBJ2-6, with D possibly TRBD2 on 6 matching bases. V was trimmed by 5 bases and J by 0 bases, leaving 11 bases between them. The CDR3 has 16 amino acids. Germline values: CDR1 MGHDK, CDR2 SYGVNS.